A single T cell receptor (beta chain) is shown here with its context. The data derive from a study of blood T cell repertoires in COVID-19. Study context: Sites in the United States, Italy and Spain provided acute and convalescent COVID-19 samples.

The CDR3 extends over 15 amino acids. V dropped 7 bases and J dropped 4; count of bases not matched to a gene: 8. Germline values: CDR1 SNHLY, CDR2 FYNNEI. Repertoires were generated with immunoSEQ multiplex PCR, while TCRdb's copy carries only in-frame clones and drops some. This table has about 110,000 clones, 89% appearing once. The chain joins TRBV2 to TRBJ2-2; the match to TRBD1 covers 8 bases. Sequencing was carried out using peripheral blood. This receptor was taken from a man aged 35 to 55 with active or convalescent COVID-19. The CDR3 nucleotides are TGTGCCAGCACCAGGACAGGGATAACCACCGGGGAGCTGTTTTTT. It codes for CASTRTGITTGELFF.